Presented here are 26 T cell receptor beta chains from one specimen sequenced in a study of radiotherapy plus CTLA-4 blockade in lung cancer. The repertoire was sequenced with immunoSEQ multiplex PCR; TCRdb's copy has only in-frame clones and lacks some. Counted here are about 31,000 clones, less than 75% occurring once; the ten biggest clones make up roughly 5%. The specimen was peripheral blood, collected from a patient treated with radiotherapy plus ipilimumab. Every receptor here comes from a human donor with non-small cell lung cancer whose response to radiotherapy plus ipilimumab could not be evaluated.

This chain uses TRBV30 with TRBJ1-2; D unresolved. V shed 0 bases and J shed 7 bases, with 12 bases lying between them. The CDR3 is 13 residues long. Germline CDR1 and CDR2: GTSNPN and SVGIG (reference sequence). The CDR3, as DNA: TGTGCCTGGAGTGTACAACAGCAGGTTGGCTACACCTTC. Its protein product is CAWSVQQQVGYTF.

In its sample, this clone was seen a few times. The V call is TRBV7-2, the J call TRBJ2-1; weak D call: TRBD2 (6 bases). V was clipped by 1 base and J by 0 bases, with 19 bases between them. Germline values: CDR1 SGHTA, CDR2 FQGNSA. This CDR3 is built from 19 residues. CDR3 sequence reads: CASSLDLRWDFSSYNEQFF. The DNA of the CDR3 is TGTGCCAGCAGCTTAGATCTTAGATGGGACTTTAGCTCCTACAATGAGCAGTTCTTC.

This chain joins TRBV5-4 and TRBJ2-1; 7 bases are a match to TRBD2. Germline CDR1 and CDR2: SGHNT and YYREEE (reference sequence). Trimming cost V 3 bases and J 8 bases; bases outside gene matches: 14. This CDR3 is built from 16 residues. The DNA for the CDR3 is TGTGCCAGCAGCTCCCGTAGCGCCTCTCGGGGGGATGAGCAGTTCTTC. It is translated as CASSSRSASRGDEQFF.

The CDR3 DNA reads as TGTGCCAGCAGCTCGCCGACAGGGTTAGAGACCCAGTACTTC. As protein: CASSSPTGLETQYF. The V call is TRBV5-6, the J call TRBJ2-5; 7 bases fit TRBD1. The CDR3 sequence is 14 residues long. With 3 bases clipped from V and 4 bases from J, the junction kept 6 bases outside the gene matches. Germline loops: CDR1 SGHDT, CDR2 YYEEEE.

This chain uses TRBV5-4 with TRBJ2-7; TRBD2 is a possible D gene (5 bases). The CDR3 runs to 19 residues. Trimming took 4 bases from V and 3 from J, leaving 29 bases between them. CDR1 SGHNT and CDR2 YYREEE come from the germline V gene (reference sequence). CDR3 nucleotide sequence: TGTGCCAGCAGCCAAGACCCGTTCAAGGAGGCGGATGTGCTCTACGAGCAGTACTTC. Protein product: CASSQDPFKEADVLYEQYF. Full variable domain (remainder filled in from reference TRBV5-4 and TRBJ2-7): ETGVTQSPTHLIKTRGQQVTLRCSSQSGHNTVSWYQQALGQGPQFIFQYYREEENGRGNFPPRFSGLQFPNYSSELNVNALELDDSALYLCASSQDPFKEADVLYEQYFGPGTRLTVT.

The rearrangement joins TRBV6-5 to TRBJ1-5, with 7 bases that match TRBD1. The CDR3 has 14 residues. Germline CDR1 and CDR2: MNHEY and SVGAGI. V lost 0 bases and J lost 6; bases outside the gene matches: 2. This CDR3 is CASSYSTGSQPQHF. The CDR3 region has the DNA TGTGCCAGCAGTTACTCGACAGGGAGTCAGCCCCAGCATTTT.

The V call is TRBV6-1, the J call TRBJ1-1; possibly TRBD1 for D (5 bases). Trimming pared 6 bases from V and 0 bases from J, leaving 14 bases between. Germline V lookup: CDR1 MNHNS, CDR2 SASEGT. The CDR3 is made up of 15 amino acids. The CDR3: CASSHRSRMNTEAFF. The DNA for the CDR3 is TGTGCCAGCAGCCACAGGTCTAGAATGAACACTGAAGCTTTCTTT.

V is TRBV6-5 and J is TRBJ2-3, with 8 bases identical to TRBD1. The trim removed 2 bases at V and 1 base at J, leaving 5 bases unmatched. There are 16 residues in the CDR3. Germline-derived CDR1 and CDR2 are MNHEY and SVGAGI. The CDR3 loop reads CASSYQGQVGTDTQYF. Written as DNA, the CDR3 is TGTGCCAGCAGTTACCAGGGACAGGTTGGCACAGATACGCAGTATTTT.

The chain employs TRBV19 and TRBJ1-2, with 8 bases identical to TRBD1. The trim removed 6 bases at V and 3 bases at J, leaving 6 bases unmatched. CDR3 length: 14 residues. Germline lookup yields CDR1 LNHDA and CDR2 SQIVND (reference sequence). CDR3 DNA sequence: TGTGCCAGTAGGAGGACAGGGACCGACTATGGCTACACCTTC. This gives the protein CASRRTGTDYGYTF.

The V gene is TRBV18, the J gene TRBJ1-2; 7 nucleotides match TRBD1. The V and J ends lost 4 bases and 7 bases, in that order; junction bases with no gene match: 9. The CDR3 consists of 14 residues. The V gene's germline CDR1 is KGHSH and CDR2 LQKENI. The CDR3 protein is CASSRGKGGSGYTF. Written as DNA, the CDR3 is TGTGCCAGCTCACGAGGCAAAGGGGGCTCTGGCTACACCTTC.

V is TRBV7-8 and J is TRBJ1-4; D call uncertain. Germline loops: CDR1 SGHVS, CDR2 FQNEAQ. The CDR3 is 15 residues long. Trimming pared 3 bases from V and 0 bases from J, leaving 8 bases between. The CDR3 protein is CASSLSGATNEKLFF. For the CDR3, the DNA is TGTGCCAGCAGCTTGTCCGGGGCAACTAATGAAAAACTGTTTTTT.

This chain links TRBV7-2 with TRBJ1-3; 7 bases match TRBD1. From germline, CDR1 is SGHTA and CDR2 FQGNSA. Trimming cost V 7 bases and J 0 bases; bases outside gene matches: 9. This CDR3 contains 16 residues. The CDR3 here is CASNPDRAASGNTIYF. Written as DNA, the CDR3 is TGTGCCAGCAACCCTGACAGGGCGGCCTCTGGAAACACCATATATTTT.

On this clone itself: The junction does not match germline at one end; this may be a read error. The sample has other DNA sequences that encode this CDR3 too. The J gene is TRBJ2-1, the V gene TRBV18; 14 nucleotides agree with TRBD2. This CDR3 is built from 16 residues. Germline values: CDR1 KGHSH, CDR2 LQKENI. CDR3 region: CASSPTTSGRAREQFF. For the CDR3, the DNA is TGCGCCAGCTCACCAACGACTAGCGGGAGGGCCCGTGAGCAGTTCTTC.

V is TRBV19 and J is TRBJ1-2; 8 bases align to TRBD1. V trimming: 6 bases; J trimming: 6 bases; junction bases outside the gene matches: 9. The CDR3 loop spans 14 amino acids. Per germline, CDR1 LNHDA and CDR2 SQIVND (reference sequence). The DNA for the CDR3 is TGTGCCAGTAGCCTACCCCGGACAGGGAATGGCTACACCTTC. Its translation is CASSLPRTGNGYTF.

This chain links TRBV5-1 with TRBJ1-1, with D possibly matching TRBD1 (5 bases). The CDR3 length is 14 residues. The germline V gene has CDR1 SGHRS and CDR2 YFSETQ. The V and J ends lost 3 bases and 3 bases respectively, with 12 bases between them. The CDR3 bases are TGCGCCAGCAGCTGGGGGGGAAGGGACACTGAAGCTTTCTTT. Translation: CASSWGGRDTEAFF.

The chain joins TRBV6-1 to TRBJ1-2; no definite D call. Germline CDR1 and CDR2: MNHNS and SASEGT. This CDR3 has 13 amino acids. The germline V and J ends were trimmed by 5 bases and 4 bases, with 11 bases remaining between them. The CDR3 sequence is CASSQRELYGYTF. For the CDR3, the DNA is TGTGCCAGCAGTCAAAGGGAGCTCTATGGCTACACCTTC.

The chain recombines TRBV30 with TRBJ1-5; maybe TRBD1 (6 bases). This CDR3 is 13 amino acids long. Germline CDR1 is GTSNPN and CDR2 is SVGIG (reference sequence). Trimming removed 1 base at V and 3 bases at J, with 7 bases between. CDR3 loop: CAWSGGPNQPQHF. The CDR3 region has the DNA TGTGCCTGGAGTGGGGGGCCCAATCAGCCCCAGCATTTT.

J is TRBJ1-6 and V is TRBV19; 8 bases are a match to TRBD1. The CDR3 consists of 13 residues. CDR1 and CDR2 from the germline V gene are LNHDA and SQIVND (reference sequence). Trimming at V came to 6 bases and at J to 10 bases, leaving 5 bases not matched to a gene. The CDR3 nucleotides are TGTGCCAGTAGCTCAGGGGGCCGGTCACCCCTCCACTTT. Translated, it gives CASSSGGRSPLHF.

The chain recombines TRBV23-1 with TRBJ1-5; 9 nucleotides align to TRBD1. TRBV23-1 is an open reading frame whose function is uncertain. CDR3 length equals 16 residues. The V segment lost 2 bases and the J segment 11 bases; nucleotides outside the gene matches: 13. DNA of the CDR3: TGCGCCAGCAGTCAAGCGGTACGGACAGGGGATAAATCCCAGCATTTT. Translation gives CASSQAVRTGDKSQHF.

This CDR3 reads CASSLDPGLGTDTQYF. The CDR3 DNA is TGTGCCAGCAGCTTAGACCCGGGACTTGGCACAGATACGCAGTATTTT. The V gene is TRBV11-2, the J gene TRBJ2-3; tentatively, D is TRBD2 (6 bases). Germline CDR1 reads SGHAT; CDR2 reads FQNNGV. This CDR3 region has 16 residues. V lost 0 bases and J 1 base, leaving 11 bases between the germline ends.

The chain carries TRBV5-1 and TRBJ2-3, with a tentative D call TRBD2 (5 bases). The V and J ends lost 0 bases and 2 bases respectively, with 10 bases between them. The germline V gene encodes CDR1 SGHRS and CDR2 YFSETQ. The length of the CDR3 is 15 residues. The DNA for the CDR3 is TGCGCCAGCAGCTTGGGTGGTAGCGCCACAGATACGCAGTATTTT. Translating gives CASSLGGSATDTQYF.

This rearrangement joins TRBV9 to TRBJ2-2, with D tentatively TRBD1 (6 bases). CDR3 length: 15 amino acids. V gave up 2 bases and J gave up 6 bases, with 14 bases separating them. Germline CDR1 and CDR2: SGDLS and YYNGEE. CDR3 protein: CASSVQGIAAGELFF. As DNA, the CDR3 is TGTGCCAGCAGCGTCCAGGGGATAGCAGCCGGGGAGCTGTTTTTT.

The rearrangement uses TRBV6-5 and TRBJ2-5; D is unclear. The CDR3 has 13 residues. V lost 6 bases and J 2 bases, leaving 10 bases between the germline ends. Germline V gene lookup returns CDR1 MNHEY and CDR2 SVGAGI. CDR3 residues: CASSTTLQETQYF. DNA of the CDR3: TGTGCCAGCAGCACGACACTTCAAGAGACCCAGTACTTC.

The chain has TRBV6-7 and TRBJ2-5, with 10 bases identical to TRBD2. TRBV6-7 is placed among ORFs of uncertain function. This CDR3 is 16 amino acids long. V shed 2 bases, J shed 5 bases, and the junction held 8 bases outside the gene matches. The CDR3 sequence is CASSYNKAGGYETQYF. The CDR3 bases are TGTGCCAGCAGTTACAACAAAGCGGGAGGGTATGAGACCCAGTACTTC.

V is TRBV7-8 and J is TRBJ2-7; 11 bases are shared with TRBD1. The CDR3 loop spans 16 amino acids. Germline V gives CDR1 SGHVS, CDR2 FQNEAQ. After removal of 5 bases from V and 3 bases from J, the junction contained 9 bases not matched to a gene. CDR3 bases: TGTGCCAGCAGCCTGTTACCGGGACAGGGGGACTACGAGCAGTACTTC. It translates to CASSLLPGQGDYEQYF.

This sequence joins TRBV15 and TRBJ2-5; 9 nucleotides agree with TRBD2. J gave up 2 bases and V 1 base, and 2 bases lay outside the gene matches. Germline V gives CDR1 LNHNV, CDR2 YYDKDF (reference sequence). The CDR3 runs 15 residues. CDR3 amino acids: CATSRGTSEQETQYF. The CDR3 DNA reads TGTGCCACCAGCAGAGGGACTAGCGAACAAGAGACCCAGTACTTC.